This paragraph reports one T cell receptor beta chain. Its antigen is as yet unknown. Sequencing libraries made from TCR beta cDNA carried unique molecular identifiers. Yield was approximately 500,000 cDNA molecules from roughly 0.93 to 9.6 million T cells. TCRdb recomputed calls from the PCR reads with MiXCR, one row per CDR3 protein. The sample has around 770,000 distinct CDR3 sequences, 46% seen once; the top ten hold 4.9%. This sample stems from a study of post-analysis software for immune sequencing data. Study context: Secondary progressive, relapsing-remitting and progressive-relapsing multiple sclerosis were among the included disease courses. Findings of the study overall: Compared with controls, patients showed significantly lower normalized Chao1 diversity. Batch-matched samples strongly co-clustered by F measure. The study found TRBV5-6, TRBV5-1 and TRBV20-1 among five TRBV segments more frequent in patients than controls.

The CDR3 consists of 16 residues. The junction had 7 bases not matched to a gene; V was cut back by 0 bases and J by 2 bases. The germline V gene has CDR1 LNHNV and CDR2 YYDKDF (reference sequence). This receptor was obtained from a girl aged 5 to 17 with multiple sclerosis. The sequenced sample consisted of blood. The chain employs TRBV15 and TRBJ2-7, with 7 bases fitting TRBD1. CDR3 loop: CATSRELRGLTYEQYF. As DNA, the CDR3 is TGTGCCACCAGCAGAGAGTTGAGGGGGCTTACCTACGAGCAGTACTTC.